The clone carrying this T cell receptor (beta chain) was seen many times. Its antigen is unknown. Amplified material comprised TCR beta CDR3 regions derived from RNA transcripts. An initial RT-PCR round employing HTBI primers preceded a second-round multiplex PCR. In TCRdb, the multiplex PCR reads were re-called with MiXCR into one record per CDR3 protein. The profile shows about 160,000 distinct CDR3 sequences, around 40% of them singletons. This sample was included in a study of Graves' ophthalmopathy and Graves' hyperthyroidism. Regarding the study as a whole: In blood appeared most of the expanded thyroid clonotypes whose frequency exceeded 0.001.

V lost 5 bases and J lost 3, with 10 bases in between. There are 13 residues in the CDR3. Germline V gene data show CDR1 as MGHRA and CDR2 as YSYEKL. Uncontrolled infections, other autoimmune diseases, pregnancy or lactation barred patients from enrollment. The receptor was isolated from a man aged 25-45 years with Graves' ophthalmopathy. This sequence joins TRBV4-1 and TRBJ1-1; tentatively, D is TRBD1 (5 bases). Sequencing was performed on peripheral blood. The CDR3 DNA reads TGCGCCAGCAGCGTGGGGGGGTACACTGAAGCTTTCTTT. Residues: CASSVGGYTEAFF.